Following are 26 T cell receptor beta chains from one sample sequenced in a study of blood T cell repertoires in COVID-19 (dated by TCRdb to the early 2020s). Library prep was done by the immunoSEQ multiplex PCR assay. The table was pulled from immuneACCESS by TCRdb, which kept in-frame rearrangements only. Such tables lose some clones; where checked, under half of the loss comes from unresolved V genes, and the rest has no known cause. The sample table records just over 25,000 clones; around 91% of these occur just once. Together, the top ten hold roughly 12% of the sample. The sample was peripheral blood. The receptor set was obtained from a man in his sixties or seventies with acute or convalescent COVID-19.

This chain uses TRBV6-5 with TRBJ2-2, with 7 bases identical to TRBD2. Unmatched junction bases numbered 2, after V lost 11 bases and J lost 2 bases. Germline V lookup: CDR1 MNHEY, CDR2 SVGAGI. CDR3 length: 12 amino acids. CDR3 in DNA: TGTGCCGGCGGGAGAAACACCGGGGAGCTGTTTTTT. It codes for CAGGRNTGELFF.

This clone has only a few counts. J is TRBJ1-2 and V is TRBV10-3; 8 bases match TRBD1. CDR1 ENHRY and CDR2 SYGVKD come from the germline V gene. CDR3 size: 15 residues. V shed 10 bases and J 6 bases; nucleotides not matched to a gene: 16. The CDR3 is CATISNAGGIDGYTF. CDR3 DNA sequence: TGTGCCACCATCTCGAATGCAGGGGGCATCGATGGCTACACCTTC.

The chain employs TRBV7-6 and TRBJ1-5; tentatively, D is TRBD1 (5 bases). CDR1 and CDR2 from the germline V gene are SGHVS and FNYEAQ. The V end was cut by 3 bases, the J end by 4 bases, with 7 bases between. The CDR3 is 13 amino acids. The CDR3 protein is CASSFGGNQPQHF. Written as DNA, the CDR3 is TGTGCCAGCAGCTTCGGGGGAAATCAGCCCCAGCATTTT.

This chain links TRBV7-2 with TRBJ1-2; 7 positions match TRBD1. Trimming removed 6 bases from V and 4 bases from J; junction bases left unmatched: 17. The V gene's germline CDR1 is SGHTA and CDR2 FQGNSA. CDR3 size: 17 residues. CDR3: CASSGAGGTSIAYGYTF. The CDR3 nucleotides read TGTGCCAGCAGTGGGGCAGGGGGAACCTCGATAGCCTATGGCTACACCTTC.

The chain is built from TRBV6-6 and TRBJ2-1; 11 bases match TRBD2. There are 16 residues in the CDR3. The ends lost 2 bases at V and 5 bases at J; junction bases unmatched: 5. The V gene's germline CDR1 is MNHNY and CDR2 SVGAGI (reference sequence). This chain's CDR3 is CASSYRTSGHHNEQFF. CDR3 nucleotide sequence: TGTGCCAGCAGTTACCGGACTAGCGGGCACCACAATGAGCAGTTCTTC.

The chain links TRBV6-5 to TRBJ1-6, with a tentative D call TRBD1 (6 bases). CDR3 length equals 13 residues. Trimming took 5 bases from V and 9 from J, leaving 11 bases between them. Germline CDR1 and CDR2: MNHEY and SVGAGI. The CDR3 DNA reads as TGTGCCAGCAGTCCCCGAGGGGGTTCACCCCTCCACTTT. It specifies CASSPRGGSPLHF.

In its sample, this clone was seen a few times. V is TRBV5-4 and J is TRBJ2-7, with a tentative D call TRBD1 (6 bases). Germline lookup yields CDR1 SGHNT and CDR2 YYREEE (reference sequence). The CDR3 runs 14 residues. The V end lost 7 bases, the J end lost 0 bases, and 14 bases lay between the germline ends. This CDR3 reads CASSLGTHSYEQYF. CDR3 DNA: TGTGCCAGCTCCCTAGGGACACACTCCTACGAGCAGTACTTC.

The rearrangement joins TRBV25-1 to TRBJ1-3; 7 nucleotides match TRBD1. The CDR3 runs 17 residues. The junction had 11 bases not matched to a gene; V was cut back by 2 bases and J by 4 bases. Germline loops: CDR1 MGHDK, CDR2 SYGVNS. The CDR3 reads CASSEDTGTVVGNTIYF. Written as DNA, the CDR3 is TGTGCCAGCAGTGAAGATACAGGGACAGTTGTAGGAAACACCATATATTTT.

The chain joins TRBV7-2 to TRBJ2-7; 16 bases fit TRBD2. CDR1 and CDR2 from the germline V gene are SGHTA and FQGNSA. J gave up 11 bases and V 0 bases, and 13 bases lay outside the gene matches. The CDR3 sequence is 18 residues long. Written as DNA, the CDR3 is TGTGCCAGCAGCTTAGCCTCGCCCGGGACTAGCGGGAGGGAAGAGAAGTACTTC. Its protein is CASSLASPGTSGREEKYF.

The chain recombines TRBV24-1 with TRBJ2-1; TRBD1 aligns across 7 bases. The CDR3 covers 19 residues. Germline-derived CDR1 and CDR2 are KGHDR and SFDVKD. J lost 3 bases, V lost 4 bases, and 17 bases had no gene match. CDR3 sequence: CATSDQIVQGSGVYNEQFF. CDR3 in DNA: TGTGCCACCAGTGACCAAATCGTACAGGGGAGCGGAGTCTACAATGAGCAGTTCTTC.

The V gene is TRBV23-1, the J gene TRBJ2-5; the match to TRBD1 covers 9 bases. TRBV23-1 is placed among ORFs of uncertain function. V dropped 6 bases and J dropped 5; count of bases not matched to a gene: 7. The CDR3 is made up of 14 amino acids. DNA for the CDR3: TGCGCCAGCAGGTACAGGGGGCTAGGTGAGACCCAGTACTTC. Residues: CASRYRGLGETQYF.

V and J are TRBV9 and TRBJ2-7; TRBD2 matches at 8 bases. V lost 5 bases and J lost 3; bases outside the gene matches: 10. This CDR3 comprises 15 residues. CDR1 SGDLS and CDR2 YYNGEE come from the germline V gene. The CDR3 DNA sequence: TGTGCCAGCAGTCTCGCCGGGACTAGAAGCTACGAGCAGTACTTC. Translated: CASSLAGTRSYEQYF.

This chain joins TRBV2 and TRBJ1-1, with D possibly TRBD1 on 6 matching bases. This CDR3 has 14 residues. V was pared by 6 bases and J by 1 base, with 12 bases between. Germline V gene data show CDR1 as SNHLY and CDR2 as FYNNEI. The CDR3 coding sequence is TGTGCCAGCAGGCAGGGGCGGGCGAACACTGAAGCTTTCTTT. This gives the protein CASRQGRANTEAFF.

This sequence joins TRBV18 and TRBJ1-1; tentative D call: TRBD1 (5 bases). From germline, CDR1 is KGHSH and CDR2 LQKENI. The germline V and J ends were trimmed by 2 bases and 3 bases, with 13 bases remaining between them. The CDR3 spans 15 residues. CDR3 bases: TGTGCCAGCTCACCAATTAGGATACAGGACACTGAAGCTTTCTTT. Translated: CASSPIRIQDTEAFF.

This chain uses TRBV7-3 with TRBJ2-3, with a weak D call TRBD2 (5 bases). CDR3 size: 15 residues. V was pared by 5 bases and J by 2 bases, with 14 bases between. Germline V gives CDR1 SGHTA, CDR2 FQGTGA. The CDR3 DNA sequence: TGTGCCAGCAGCCCCCTCGGCGGGCTCACAGATACGCAGTATTTT. Protein sequence: CASSPLGGLTDTQYF.

The rearrangement links TRBV5-1 to TRBJ1-3; D gene uncertain. CDR3 length: 13 residues. Germline V gene sequence: CDR1 SGHRS, CDR2 YFSETQ. Deletions cut 4 bases from V and 4 bases from J, with 9 bases between. The CDR3, as DNA: TGCGCCAGCAGCCCACTTGAGGGAAACACCATATATTTT. Protein product: CASSPLEGNTIYF.

The CDR3 region is CASSLAGRANYGYTF. DNA of the CDR3: TGCGCCAGCAGCTTGGCCGGCAGGGCCAACTATGGCTACACCTTC. J is TRBJ1-2 and V is TRBV5-1; possible D gene TRBD1, 5 bases. The V end lost 0 bases, the J end lost 2 bases, and 11 bases lay between the germline ends. Germline CDR1 SGHRS, CDR2 YFSETQ. The CDR3 is 15 amino acids.

This sequence joins TRBV4-3 and TRBJ2-1; TRBD2 agrees at 7 bases. CDR3 length equals 17 residues. Germline CDR1 LGHNA, CDR2 YSLEER. V gave up 0 bases and J gave up 4 bases; unmatched junction bases: 9. CDR3: CASSQDLGGSGYNEQFF. CDR3 bases: TGCGCCAGCAGCCAAGATCTCGGGGGGTCCGGGTACAATGAGCAGTTCTTC.

This rearrangement joins TRBV3-1 (or the pseudogene TRBV3-2) to TRBJ1-2, with D hard to call. The V and J ends lost 6 bases and 5 bases respectively, with 10 bases between them. Germline loops: CDR1 LGHDT, CDR2 YNNKEL (reference sequence). This CDR3 has 12 residues. In DNA, the CDR3 is TGTGCCAGCAGTATTAGGAGATATGGCTACACCTTC. Translation: CASSIRRYGYTF.

The chain couples TRBV18 to TRBJ2-1; 8 bases align to TRBD2. With V trimmed by 6 bases and J by 4 bases, 8 bases remained unmatched. This CDR3 has 15 residues. The germline V gene encodes CDR1 KGHSH and CDR2 LQKENI. The CDR3 here is CASSGASGLYNEQFF. CDR3 nucleotide sequence: TGTGCCAGCTCCGGGGCTAGCGGGTTATACAATGAGCAGTTCTTC.

This chain connects TRBV5-6 to TRBJ2-7, with 7 bases identical to TRBD2. The CDR3 runs to 15 residues. The V gene's germline CDR1 is SGHDT and CDR2 YYEEEE. Trimming took 6 bases from V and 0 from J; bases not matched to a gene: 9. The CDR3 DNA is TGTGCCAGCACCCCCACGGGGGGAGCCTCCTACGAGCAGTACTTC. This codes for CASTPTGGASYEQYF.

The rearrangement uses TRBV4-1 and TRBJ2-6, with D maybe TRBD2 (5 bases). The CDR3 totals 16 residues. CDR1 MGHRA and CDR2 YSYEKL come from the germline V gene. V lost 4 bases and J 7 bases, leaving 17 bases between the germline ends. CDR3 region: CASSPTGVPGANVLTF. CDR3 DNA sequence: TGCGCCAGCAGCCCTACCGGGGTGCCGGGTGCCAACGTCCTGACTTTC.

The chain recombines TRBV13 with TRBJ2-7; 9 bases are shared with TRBD2. This CDR3 contains 14 residues. The germline gives CDR1 PRHDT, CDR2 FYEKMQ (reference sequence). Trimming removed 3 bases from V and 5 bases from J; junction bases left unmatched: 5. The CDR3 region has the DNA TGTGCCAGCAGCTTTAGCGGGAGTGTGAACGAGCAGTACTTC. This translates into CASSFSGSVNEQYF.

J is TRBJ2-3 and V is TRBV3-1 (or the pseudogene TRBV3-2), with 12 nucleotides matching TRBD2. The V segment lost 1 base and the J segment 1 base; nucleotides outside the gene matches: 6. Germline lookup yields CDR1 LGHDT and CDR2 YNNKEL (reference sequence). This CDR3 contains 18 residues. The CDR3, as DNA: TGTGCCAGCAGCCAAGGCCTTCTAGCGGGAGGGGGCACAGATACGCAGTATTTT. Amino acids: CASSQGLLAGGGTDTQYF.

This chain links TRBV2 with TRBJ1-5; TRBD1 matches at 9 bases. Germline V CDR1 and CDR2: SNHLY, FYNNEI. With V trimmed by 6 bases and J by 2 bases, 14 bases remained unmatched. The CDR3 runs to 18 residues. This CDR3 is CASRPIKRRDRGNQPQHF. The CDR3 bases are TGTGCCAGCAGACCCATTAAAAGGCGGGACAGGGGCAATCAGCCCCAGCATTTT.

The CDR3 region has the DNA TGTGCCAGTAGTAAAGGACAGGGGGGATCCTACGAGCAGTACTTC. Translating it yields CASSKGQGGSYEQYF. This rearrangement joins TRBV19 to TRBJ2-7; 10 nucleotides align to TRBD1. The CDR3 loop spans 15 amino acids. In germline, CDR1 is LNHDA, CDR2 SQIVND (reference sequence). Losses at the gene ends were 4 bases for V and 1 base for J; bases not matched to a gene: 4.